These 18 T cell receptor beta chains were sequenced from one sample in a study of T cells in Graves' hyperthyroidism and ophthalmopathy (dated by TCRdb to between 2018 and 2021). The library came from multiplex PCR. TCRdb lists the instrument as Illumina HiSeq 2000. TCR beta CDR3 regions were amplified from RNA transcripts. For the first round of RT-PCR on the TCR CDR3, the HTBI primer set was used together with the Qiagen OneStep RT-PCR kit. TCRdb handled the public reads itself, with Q25 trimming in fastp and clone calling in MiXCR, and kept productive beta chains. CDR3 protein duplicates are merged, each entry listing the most common genes and DNA. The sample profile shows about 640,000 distinct CDR3 sequences; less than 25% of them were found once. Together, the top ten hold about 35% of the sample. The sample comprised blood. The source of these receptors is a man younger than 45 with Graves' ophthalmopathy.

The chain employs TRBV20-1 and TRBJ2-1; D tentatively reads TRBD1 or TRBD2 (7 bases each). The ends were cut back, 4 bases at V and 6 bases at J, with 25 bases in the middle. This CDR3 has 17 residues. The V gene's germline CDR1 is DFQATT and CDR2 SNEGSKA (reference sequence). The CDR3 reads CSATPVTGGTARNEQFF. CDR3 in DNA: TGCAGTGCTACCCCCGTCACCGGGGGGACAGCTCGCAATGAGCAGTTCTTC.

This chain connects TRBV15 to TRBJ2-7; 7 bases agree with TRBD1. Trimming removed 0 bases from V and 5 bases from J; junction bases left unmatched: 4. This CDR3 spans 14 amino acids. CDR1 is LNHNV, CDR2 YYDKDF, per germline (reference sequence). The DNA for the CDR3 is TGTGCCACCAGCAGAGACAGGGGGAACAACGAGCAGTACTTC. This codes for CATSRDRGNNEQYF.

The table lists this clonotype with a few counts. The chain combines TRBV4-2 with TRBJ1-5; TRBD1 aligns across 9 bases. The ends lost 3 bases at V and 3 bases at J; junction bases unmatched: 6. Germline assignment: CDR1 LGHNA and CDR2 YNFKEQ. The CDR3 runs 16 residues. The CDR3 loop is CASSHGRQGDNQPQHF. The CDR3 region has the DNA TGTGCCAGCAGCCACGGTAGACAGGGGGACAATCAGCCCCAGCATTTT.

This clonotype was seen a few times. V usage is TRBV20-1 and J usage is TRBJ2-1, with D maybe TRBD2 (6 bases). This CDR3 has 13 amino acids. With 6 bases removed from V and 7 bases from J, the gap between germline ends came to 16 bases. CDR1 is DFQATT, CDR2 SNEGSKA, per germline (reference sequence). CDR3 nucleotide sequence: TGCAGTGCCCCGGGACTTACGGAAAATGAGCAGTTCTTC. It yields the protein CSAPGLTENEQFF.

This clonotype was detected only a few times. The CDR3 sequence is CASSQGAGGDEQYF. The CDR3 nucleotides read TGTGCCAGCAGCCAAGGGGCAGGGGGAGACGAGCAGTACTTC. J is TRBJ2-7 and V is TRBV3-1, with TRBD1 matching over 7 bases. V shed 1 base, J shed 5 bases, and the junction held 5 bases outside the gene matches. This CDR3 region has 14 residues. Germline V lookup: CDR1 LGHDT, CDR2 YNNKEL (reference sequence).

This clonotype was seen only once. A much more abundant neighbour one base away suggests this may be a read error. The conserved phenylalanine or tryptophan normally closing the CDR3 is absent here, so this likely arose from a read error. J is TRBJ2-3 and V is TRBV11-3; TRBD2 matches 7 bases. CDR1 and CDR2 (germline): SGHNT, YENEEA. The length of the CDR3 is 15 residues. V dropped 1 base and J dropped 3; count of bases not matched to a gene: 4. The CDR3 protein is CASSLGTRPTDTQYS. CDR3 DNA sequence: TGTGCCAGCAGCTTAGGGACTAGGCCTACAGATACGCAGTATTCT.

This clonotype was detected only a few times. V is TRBV6-5 and J is TRBJ2-1; tentative D call: TRBD1 (6 bases). Trimming stripped 0 bases from V and 5 bases from J, with 11 bases between. This CDR3 has 15 residues. Looked up from germline, CDR1 is MNHEY and CDR2 is SVGAGI. The CDR3 is CASSYSPGQDNEQFF. The CDR3 bases are TGTGCCAGCAGTTACTCCCCGGGACAAGACAATGAGCAGTTCTTC.

The chain is built from TRBV6-1 and TRBJ1-3, with no clear D. Trimming stripped 7 bases from V and 0 bases from J, with 10 bases between. Per the germline V gene, CDR1 is MNHNS and CDR2 is SASEGT. The CDR3 length is 14 residues. The CDR3 nucleotides read TGTGCCAGCATGGAAGAGAACTCTGGAAACACCATATATTTT. It encodes CASMEENSGNTIYF.

The chain carries TRBV30 and TRBJ2-5; TRBD2 matches 7 bases. V was pared by 4 bases and J by 4 bases, with 12 bases of the junction left unmatched. Germline loops: CDR1 GTSNPN, CDR2 SVGIG (reference sequence). CDR3 length equals 15 residues. CDR3 nucleotide sequence: TGTGCCTGGACTCCCGGGCCGGGGGGTCGAGAGACCCAGTACTTC. It is translated as CAWTPGPGGRETQYF.

This rearrangement joins TRBV9 to TRBJ2-1, with TRBD2 identical over 10 bases. The CDR3 is 14 residues long. Germline CDR1 is SGDLS and CDR2 is YYNGEE. The V and J ends lost 4 bases and 8 bases, in that order; junction bases with no gene match: 6. The chain's CDR3 is CASSPTSGLHEQFF. The CDR3 DNA is TGTGCCAGCAGCCCGACTAGCGGGTTACATGAGCAGTTCTTC.

J is TRBJ2-1 and V is TRBV20-1; D gene unclear. Trimming stripped 4 bases from V and 1 base from J, with 8 bases between. The germline V gene has CDR1 DFQATT and CDR2 SNEGSKA (reference sequence). CDR3 size: 13 residues. The CDR3 spells CSANVASYNEQFF. The CDR3 DNA sequence: TGCAGTGCTAATGTTGCTTCCTACAATGAGCAGTTCTTC.

There are many counts of this clonotype. The chain is built from TRBV7-2 and TRBJ1-2; TRBD1 matches at 8 bases. Germline V CDR1 and CDR2: SGHTA, FQGNSA. Trimming cost V 4 bases and J 8 bases; bases outside gene matches: 9. The CDR3 length is 14 residues. CDR3 residues: CASSSRDRGKGYTF. CDR3 coding DNA: TGTGCCAGCAGCTCTAGAGACAGGGGCAAGGGCTACACCTTC.

In its sample, this clonotype was seen a few times. The gene calls are TRBV6-5 and TRBJ2-3, with a weak D call TRBD2 (6 bases). V shed 4 bases and J shed 0 bases, with 14 bases lying between them. The CDR3 is 16 amino acids. Germline V lookup: CDR1 MNHEY, CDR2 SVGAGI. The CDR3 region is CASSWGNSGSTDTQYF. The CDR3 DNA follows: TGTGCCAGCAGTTGGGGTAATAGCGGCAGCACAGATACGCAGTATTTT.

This clonotype came up many times. The genes are TRBV9 and TRBJ2-5; D gene ambiguous. Trimming removed 0 bases at V and 3 bases at J, with 12 bases between. Germline lookup yields CDR1 SGDLS and CDR2 YYNGEE. The CDR3 is 15 residues long. CDR3 sequence: CASSVDGVPKETQYF. In DNA, the CDR3 is TGTGCCAGCAGCGTAGATGGGGTCCCAAAAGAGACCCAGTACTTC.

This chain uses TRBV6-1 with TRBJ1-2; 7 bases fit TRBD1. Per the germline V gene, CDR1 is MNHNS and CDR2 is SASEGT. Unmatched junction bases numbered 12, after V lost 8 bases and J lost 12 bases. The CDR3 length is 12 residues. CDR3: CASDRQGKRHTF. DNA of the CDR3: TGTGCCAGCGATCGACAGGGAAAGAGACACACCTTC.

This clonotype showed up many times. The chain joins TRBV27 to TRBJ2-3; weak D call: TRBD2 (6 bases). This CDR3 has 13 amino acids. V was shortened by 6 bases and J by 3 bases, with 10 bases between the two germline ends. The germline V gene encodes CDR1 MNHEY and CDR2 SMNVEV (reference sequence). The CDR3 nucleotides are TGTGCCAGCAGCTTTGGGGGGACAGATACGCAGTATTTT. Translated, it gives CASSFGGTDTQYF.

The rearrangement links TRBV11-2 to TRBJ2-7, with TRBD1 matching over 10 bases. Trimming at V came to 5 bases and at J to 5 bases, leaving 3 bases not matched to a gene. CDR1 and CDR2 (germline): SGHAT, FQNNGV. This CDR3 contains 13 residues. Written as DNA, the CDR3 is TGTGCCAGCAGCAAGACAGGGGGCGACGAGCAGTACTTC. This codes for CASSKTGGDEQYF.

This clonotype occurred a few times. CDR3 in DNA: TGTGCCAGCAGCTTACTTCCGGGGAGAGGAAACACCATATATTTT. As protein: CASSLLPGRGNTIYF. This rearrangement joins TRBV7-2 to TRBJ1-3; D uncertain. V was trimmed by 2 bases and J by 4 bases, leaving 12 bases between them. This CDR3 has 15 residues. The germline CDR1 and CDR2 sequences are SGHTA and FQGNSA.